This passage covers 6 T cell receptor beta chains from one sample sequenced in a study of Graves' ophthalmopathy and Graves' hyperthyroidism (dated 2018 in TCRdb). Sequencing was performed on an Illumina HiSeq 2000. TCR beta CDR3 regions were amplified from RNA transcripts for repertoire sequencing. HTBI primers and the Qiagen OneStep RT-PCR kit were used in a first-round RT-PCR, which was followed by a second-round multiplex PCR, size selection and purification. TCRdb trimmed public reads at Q25 via fastp, called clones via MiXCR and kept in-frame beta chains. Each CDR3 protein appears once, grouped with its most common genes and DNA. The sample contains about 400,000 distinct CDR3 sequences, approximately 16% of them found a single time. The ten most abundant clones make up around 1.6% of the sample. The sequenced sample consisted of peripheral blood. These receptors were collected from a woman aged 18-30 years with Graves' ophthalmopathy. Donor details come from another sample of the same person, matched by shared clones.

This clonotype was seen many times. The J gene is TRBJ1-6, the V gene TRBV7-8; 8 bases agree with TRBD1. The J segment lost 10 bases and the V segment lost 5 bases, leaving 10 bases of the junction unmatched. This CDR3 has 15 residues. Germline V gene sequence: CDR1 SGHVS, CDR2 FQNEAQ. The CDR3 sequence is CASSQRTGQRSPLHF. Written as DNA, the CDR3 is TGTGCCAGCAGCCAGCGGACAGGGCAAAGATCACCCCTCCACTTT.

The rearrangement links TRBV6-2 or TRBV6-3 to TRBJ2-7; 11 nucleotides agree with TRBD2. CDR3 size: 18 residues. Germline loops: CDR1 MNHEY, CDR2 SVGEGT. J was trimmed by 3 bases and V by 5 bases; bases with no gene match: 15. DNA for the CDR3: TGTGCCAGCAGTCCCTCTAGCGGGAGGACAAATCTTCACTACGAGCAGTACTTC. This encodes CASSPSSGRTNLHYEQYF.

The gene calls are TRBV20-1 and TRBJ1-2, with 7 bases fitting TRBD1. V lost 4 bases to trimming and J lost 4 bases; unmatched junction nucleotides: 12. The germline CDR1 and CDR2 sequences are DFQATT and SNEGSKA (reference sequence). The CDR3 extends over 15 amino acids. The CDR3, as DNA: TGCAGTGCTATAACCGAAGACAGGGCCTCCTATGGCTACACCTTC. Its protein product is CSAITEDRASYGYTF.

This clonotype has ten or more counts. CDR3: CASSYSGLAGSGELFF. In DNA form, the CDR3 reads TGTGCCAGCAGTTACTCGGGACTAGCGGGATCCGGGGAGCTGTTTTTT. The J gene is TRBJ2-2, the V gene TRBV6-5; 13 bases are shared with TRBD2. The V gene's germline CDR1 is MNHEY and CDR2 SVGAGI. After removal of 0 bases from V and 6 bases from J, the junction contained 1 base not matched to a gene. The CDR3 runs to 16 residues.

This clonotype was counted at least ten times. The chain carries TRBV6-5 and TRBJ1-5; 7 bases match TRBD1. The CDR3 is made up of 13 amino acids. Germline V gene lookup returns CDR1 MNHEY and CDR2 SVGAGI. In DNA form, the CDR3 reads TGTGTCACAGAAAGTCAGGGGGGTCAGCCCCAGCATTTT. It yields the protein CVTESQGGQPQHF.

This clonotype was seen repeatedly, ten times or more. The chain links TRBV5-1 to TRBJ1-6, with TRBD1 matching over 7 bases. With V trimmed by 4 bases and J by 6 bases, 10 bases remained unmatched. This CDR3 has 16 residues. CDR1 is SGHRS and CDR2 is YFSETQ in the germline V gene. The CDR3 here is CASSPITGATNSPLHF. CDR3 DNA: TGCGCCAGCAGCCCAATAACAGGGGCCACTAATTCACCCCTCCACTTT. Full variable domain (missing parts from reference TRBV5-1 and TRBJ1-6): KAGVTQTPRYLIKTRGQQVTLSCSPISGHRSVSWYQQTPGQGLQFLFEYFSETQRNKGNFPGRFSGRQFSNSRSEMNVSTLELGDSALYLCASSPITGATNSPLHFGNGTRLTVT.